This T cell receptor beta chain was observed in a study of T cell repertoires in cytomegalovirus infection. From the reads, TCRdb called clonotypes with MiXCR, one entry per CDR3 protein. The top ten hold approximately 15% of the sample, which has around 260,000 distinct CDR3 sequences, roughly 10% seen once. V lost 5 bases and J lost 10; bases outside the gene matches: 13. Germline lookup yields CDR1 SGHNT and CDR2 YENEEA. There are 16 residues in the CDR3. The material sequenced was PBMCs. V usage is TRBV11-3 and J usage is TRBJ1-6; 8 bases match TRBD1. This clonotype was obtained from a human donor in good health (CMV status not recorded). Some clones in this sample may be carry-over from other donors' samples. CDR3 DNA: TGTGCCAGCAGCCGCCGGGGACAGGCACTAGAGTCACCCCTCCACTTT. Encoded protein: CASSRRGQALESPLHF.